This entry lists 12 T cell receptor beta chains sequenced from one sample in a study of identical twins. TCRdb called the 5' RACE reads again in MiXCR, with one record for every CDR3 protein. Found here are roughly 1,500,000 distinct CDR3 sequences, about 30% of them singletons; the top ten hold 0.27%. The specimen was cord blood. All receptors derive from a newborn girl in good health.

The chain joins TRBV19 to TRBJ2-1; D is unclear. With the DNA end fitting TRBJ2-7 better, the J assignment may be wrong. There are 13 residues in the CDR3. The germline V gene has CDR1 LNHDA and CDR2 SQIVND (reference sequence). In nucleotides, the CDR3 is TGTGCCAGTAGTATATTCGTTTGGTACGAGCAGTACTTC. This encodes CASSIFVWYEQYF.

The chain joins TRBV6-1 to TRBJ1-2; D is unresolved. The V and J ends lost 0 bases and 8 bases respectively, with 16 bases between them. This CDR3 is built from 15 residues. CDR1 is MNHNS and CDR2 is SASEGT in the germline V gene. The DNA for the CDR3 is TGTGCCAGCAGTGAAGCGGCAAACCGACGACGGGGCTACACCTTC. As protein: CASSEAANRRRGYTF.

This clonotype was observed a handful of times. The V and J genes are TRBV6-9 and TRBJ2-7; 9 nucleotides line up with TRBD1. Germline loops: CDR1 MNHGY, CDR2 SVAAGI. With V trimmed by 7 bases and J by 3 bases, 7 bases remained unmatched. The CDR3 contains 14 residues. The CDR3 protein is CASTLGTGRYEQYF. For the CDR3, the DNA is TGTGCCAGCACGCTGGGGACAGGGCGCTACGAGCAGTACTTC.

This clonotype was seen many times. A junction boundary mismatches the germline segment, possibly from a read error. The chain links TRBV5-1 to TRBJ1-2; D is unresolved. CDR1 SGHRS and CDR2 YFSETQ come from the germline V gene. This CDR3 is 13 amino acids long. The CDR3 DNA sequence: TGTGCCAGCAGCCCGACCGAAAACTATGGCTACACCTTC. This sequence encodes CASSPTENYGYTF. The full variable domain, completed using reference TRBV5-1 and TRBJ1-2, is KAGVTQTPRYLIKTRGQQVTLSCSPISGHRSVSWYQQTPGQGLQFLFEYFSETQRNKGNFPGRFSGRQFSNSRSEMNVSTLELGDSALYLCASSPTENYGYTFGSGTRLTVV.

The rearrangement links TRBV28 to TRBJ1-1; D gene unclear. The V gene's germline CDR1 is MDHEN and CDR2 SYDVKM. This CDR3 is built from 16 residues. The V end lost 3 bases, the J end lost 4 bases, and 18 bases lay between the germline ends. In DNA, the CDR3 is TGTGCCAGCAGTTTCTCACTTAGGCCGTGGGGCACTGAAGCTTTCTTT. It yields the protein CASSFSLRPWGTEAFF.

This clonotype showed up many times. The chain uses TRBV27 and TRBJ2-3; D gene ambiguous. Germline V gene data show CDR1 as MNHEY and CDR2 as SMNVEV (reference sequence). CDR3 length: 13 residues. Trimming took 5 bases from V and 0 from J, leaving 6 bases between them. The CDR3 nucleotides are TGTGCCAGCAGTACCGACAGCACAGATACGCAGTATTTT. Amino acid sequence: CASSTDSTDTQYF.

The chain recombines TRBV20-1 with TRBJ1-5; 11 bases match TRBD1. The CDR3 runs 14 residues. Germline assignment: CDR1 DFQATT and CDR2 SNEGSKA (reference sequence). Trimming cost V 3 bases and J 6 bases; bases outside gene matches: 4. The CDR3 protein is CSASSDRGRQPQHF. DNA of the CDR3: TGCAGTGCTAGTTCGGACAGGGGGCGTCAGCCCCAGCATTTT.

The CDR3 bases are TGCAGTGCAACCGGGACTAGCGATGGTACGCAGTATTTT. This sequence encodes CSATGTSDGTQYF. This chain joins TRBV20-1 and TRBJ2-3, with 10 bases matching TRBD2. Trimming took 6 bases from V and 8 from J; bases not matched to a gene: 8. The CDR3 loop spans 13 amino acids. The germline V gene has CDR1 DFQATT and CDR2 SNEGSKA (reference sequence).

In regard to this clonotype: At one of its ends the junction is not consistent with the germline gene, which may arise from a read error. The V gene is TRBV11-2, the J gene TRBJ2-1; TRBD2 matches at 8 bases. The CDR3 has 17 amino acids. Germline V gene data show CDR1 as SGHAT and CDR2 as FQNNGV. The CDR3 sequence is CASSYDPKGTRHNGQFF. CDR3 in DNA: TGTGCCAGCAGCTATGACCCCAAGGGGACTAGGCACAATGGGCAGTTCTTC. Drawing the rest from reference TRBV11-2 and TRBJ2-1, the complete variable domain is EAGVAQSPRYKIIEKRQSVAFWCNPISGHATLYWYQQILGQGPKLLIQFQNNGVVDDSQLPKDRFSAERLKGVDSTLKIQPAKLEDSAVYLCASSYDPKGTRHNGQFFGPGTRLTVL.

This chain uses TRBV14 with TRBJ2-3, with 8 bases aligning to TRBD2. The trim removed 4 bases at V and 0 bases at J, leaving 9 bases unmatched. The CDR3 is 17 amino acids. Germline V CDR1 and CDR2: SGHDN, FVKESK. The CDR3 here is CASSPWRVAGSTDTQYF. For the CDR3, the DNA is TGTGCCAGCAGCCCCTGGCGGGTAGCGGGAAGCACAGATACGCAGTATTTT.

This clonotype occurred a few times. The chain couples TRBV6-1 to TRBJ1-1; 8 nucleotides align to TRBD1. Looked up from germline, CDR1 is MNHNS and CDR2 is SASEGT. The CDR3 is 12 amino acids. The V gene end was trimmed by 6 bases and the J gene end by 7 bases; junction bases not matched to a gene: 4. The CDR3 protein is CASRGQALEAFF. The CDR3 DNA follows: TGTGCCAGCAGGGGACAGGCCCTTGAAGCTTTCTTT.

This clonotype has more than one count but fewer than ten. J is TRBJ2-4 and V is TRBV20-1; no reliable D call. V was shortened by 0 bases and J by 0 bases, with 12 bases between the two germline ends. This CDR3 spans 16 amino acids. CDR1 and CDR2 from the germline V gene are DFQATT and SNEGSKA (reference sequence). Written as DNA, the CDR3 is TGCAGTGCTAGAGACTGGCGCTGGACAGCCAAAAACATTCAGTACTTC. This gives the protein CSARDWRWTAKNIQYF.